The 30 T cell receptor beta chains in this list originate from one sample, sequenced in a study of shared clonotypes between healthy human individuals. Terminally differentiated effector memory CD45RA+ cells were excluded from the naive CD8 cells, which were CD45RO-negative and positively selected for CCR7. Data came from immunoSEQ multiplex PCR; TCRdb stores just in-frame clones and leaves some out. This sample has 1.5 million to 2.5 million clones, with roughly 94% found just once. The sequencing sample was made of naive CD8+ T cells sorted from blood. All receptors come from a young man in good health.

The CDR3 nucleotides read TGTGCCAGCGGACAGGGGGTCTCCTACGAGCAGTACTTC. Protein: CASGQGVSYEQYF. This chain links TRBV6-5 with TRBJ2-7, with 10 bases identical to TRBD1. CDR3 length: 13 amino acids. The ends lost 8 bases at V and 0 bases at J; junction bases unmatched: 1. Per the germline V gene, CDR1 is MNHEY and CDR2 is SVGAGI.

This rearrangement joins TRBV27 to TRBJ2-7; 7 bases fit TRBD1. Germline V gene sequence: CDR1 MNHEY, CDR2 SMNVEV (reference sequence). Trimming removed 2 bases from V and 0 bases from J; junction bases left unmatched: 4. The CDR3 covers 15 residues. CDR3 protein: CASSLRGGGSYEQYF. CDR3 nucleotide sequence: TGTGCCAGCAGTTTAAGAGGGGGCGGCTCCTACGAGCAGTACTTC.

CDR3 nucleotides: TGTGCCAGTCTACAGGGTTTCGGCACTGAAGCTTTCTTT. Translated: CASLQGFGTEAFF. The chain has TRBV27 and TRBJ1-1; a weak D match, TRBD1 (6 bases). Trimming stripped 9 bases from V and 4 bases from J, with 15 bases between. The CDR3 is 13 residues long. Germline V gives CDR1 MNHEY, CDR2 SMNVEV (reference sequence).

This chain links TRBV4-1 with TRBJ2-3; TRBD2 aligns across 8 bases. This CDR3 is built from 16 residues. J was trimmed by 2 bases and V by 3 bases; bases with no gene match: 7. CDR1 is MGHRA and CDR2 is YSYEKL in the germline V gene. The CDR3: CASSHWAGGYTDTQYF. The CDR3 nucleotides read TGCGCCAGCAGCCATTGGGCGGGGGGCTACACAGATACGCAGTATTTT.

The CDR3 reads CASSWTSGGASVTGELFF. CDR3 bases: TGTGCCAGCAGCTGGACTAGCGGGGGGGCCTCGGTCACCGGGGAGCTGTTTTTT. The V and J genes are TRBV7-9 and TRBJ2-2, with 15 bases matching TRBD2. CDR3 length: 18 amino acids. Germline V gives CDR1 SEHNR, CDR2 FQNEAQ (reference sequence). J lost 4 bases, V lost 4 bases, and 7 bases had no gene match.

The V call is TRBV5-1, the J call TRBJ2-1; 11 nucleotides agree with TRBD2. This CDR3 has 13 residues. The J segment lost 5 bases and the V segment lost 8 bases, leaving 3 bases of the junction unmatched. Per the germline V gene, CDR1 is SGHRS and CDR2 is YFSETQ. The CDR3 DNA sequence: TGCGCCAGTAGACTAGCGGGGAACAATGAGCAGTTCTTC. Translated: CASRLAGNNEQFF.

The chain joins TRBV19 to TRBJ2-3; 11 bases fit TRBD2. This CDR3 contains 16 residues. Trimming cost V 5 bases and J 4 bases; bases outside gene matches: 8. Germline V gene sequence: CDR1 LNHDA, CDR2 SQIVND (reference sequence). This CDR3 reads CASSFGLAGVSDTQYF. In DNA, the CDR3 is TGTGCCAGTAGTTTCGGACTAGCGGGCGTGTCAGATACGCAGTATTTT.

About this clone itself: This specimen includes other DNA sequences encoding the same CDR3. The CDR3 DNA reads TGTGCCAGCAGTCCGGGTGGCTATGGCTACACCTTC. Translated, it gives CASSPGGYGYTF. The chain uses TRBV27 and TRBJ1-2; no clear D gene. Trimming pared 5 bases from V and 4 bases from J, leaving 8 bases between. Germline-derived CDR1 and CDR2 are MNHEY and SMNVEV (reference sequence). CDR3 length equals 12 residues.

The chain recombines TRBV7-9 with TRBJ2-3, with 7 bases fitting TRBD1. J lost 2 bases, V lost 5 bases, and 10 bases had no gene match. From germline, CDR1 is SEHNR and CDR2 FQNEAQ (reference sequence). The CDR3 extends over 16 amino acids. CDR3 sequence: CASSPRTGLDTDTQYF. The CDR3 DNA reads TGTGCCAGCAGCCCAAGGACAGGCCTCGACACAGATACGCAGTATTTT.

This chain joins TRBV9 and TRBJ1-1; 8 bases are a match to TRBD1. The germline V gene encodes CDR1 SGDLS and CDR2 YYNGEE. V dropped 3 bases and J dropped 1; count of bases not matched to a gene: 5. The CDR3 totals 15 residues. CDR3 nucleotides: TGTGCCAGCAGCGGAGATACAGGGGGGAACACTGAAGCTTTCTTT. Translated, it gives CASSGDTGGNTEAFF.

V and J are TRBV7-9 and TRBJ2-1; TRBD2 matches 11 bases. V shed 3 bases and J 7 bases; nucleotides not matched to a gene: 5. The CDR3 is 15 residues long. Germline CDR1 reads SEHNR; CDR2 reads FQNEAQ (reference sequence). CDR3 nucleotides: TGTGCCAGCAGCTTCTTAGCGGGAGGGCCTAATGAGCAGTTCTTC. Protein sequence: CASSFLAGGPNEQFF.

This clone was observed a handful of times. Other DNA variants within this sample encode the same CDR3. The rearrangement joins TRBV4-3 to TRBJ2-3, with unresolved D. V lost 0 bases to trimming and J lost 5 bases, with 3 bases between them. Germline loops: CDR1 LGHNA, CDR2 YSLEER. CDR3 length: 12 amino acids. The CDR3 sequence is CASSQDGDTQYF. The CDR3 region has the DNA TGCGCCAGCAGCCAAGATGGAGATACGCAGTATTTT.

CDR3 region: CASDSQFF. The CDR3 region has the DNA TGTGCCAGCGACAGTCAGTTCTTC. The rearrangement joins TRBV2 to TRBJ2-1; possibly TRBD1 for D (5 bases). CDR1 and CDR2 from the germline V gene are SNHLY and FYNNEI. This CDR3 is 8 amino acids long. V was pared by 8 bases and J by 13 bases, with 6 bases between.

This clone was counted a single time. The V call is TRBV30, the J call TRBJ2-7; D gene unclear. CDR3 length equals 13 residues. The germline CDR1 and CDR2 sequences are GTSNPN and SVGIG (reference sequence). V lost 0 bases to trimming and J lost 3 bases, with 9 bases between them. DNA for the CDR3: TGTGCCTGGAGTGTGACACACTACTACGAGCAGTACTTC. This translates into CAWSVTHYYEQYF.

Concerning this clone itself: In the same sample, other DNA sequences code for this CDR3. In nucleotides, the CDR3 is TGTGCCTGGAGTGTGGAGGGGGGCCAGCCCCAGCATTTT. It translates to CAWSVEGGQPQHF. The rearrangement joins TRBV30 to TRBJ1-5; a weak D match, TRBD1 (6 bases). The CDR3 is 13 amino acids. Germline assignment: CDR1 GTSNPN and CDR2 SVGIG (reference sequence). Deletions cut 0 bases from V and 7 bases from J, with 10 bases between.

The chain employs TRBV27 and TRBJ2-2; tentative D call: TRBD2 (6 bases). The CDR3 sequence is 13 residues long. CDR1 is MNHEY, CDR2 SMNVEV, per germline (reference sequence). Trimming took 7 bases from V and 5 from J, leaving 11 bases between them. Here the CDR3 reads CASTERGTGELFF. As DNA, the CDR3 is TGTGCCAGCACCGAACGGGGGACCGGGGAGCTGTTTTTT.

V usage is TRBV27 and J usage is TRBJ1-6; TRBD1 agrees at 9 bases. This CDR3 spans 15 amino acids. Germline CDR1 reads MNHEY; CDR2 reads SMNVEV (reference sequence). The J segment lost 8 bases and the V segment lost 5 bases, leaving 7 bases of the junction unmatched. CDR3 nucleotide sequence: TGTGCCAGCAGTGGACAGGGGCCATGGGATTCACCCCTCCACTTT. It translates to CASSGQGPWDSPLHF.

The chain recombines TRBV5-4 with TRBJ1-1; TRBD1 might be the D (5 bases). Germline V CDR1 and CDR2: SGHNT, YYREEE (reference sequence). This CDR3 contains 14 residues. Trimming pared 1 base from V and 1 base from J, leaving 8 bases between. The CDR3 region is CASSLIQGNTEAFF. As DNA, the CDR3 is TGTGCCAGCAGCTTGATTCAGGGGAACACTGAAGCTTTCTTT.

This chain joins TRBV29-1 and TRBJ2-7; a possible D gene is TRBD1 (5 bases). The CDR3 consists of 14 residues. Trimming stripped 0 bases from V and 2 bases from J, with 11 bases between. Germline V CDR1 and CDR2: SQVTM, ANQGSEA. CDR3 nucleotides: TGCAGCGTTGAAGAAGGGGTCTCCACCTACGAGCAGTACTTC. It translates to CSVEEGVSTYEQYF.

V and J are TRBV5-4 and TRBJ1-4; tentatively, D is TRBD1 (5 bases). The germline V and J ends were trimmed by 2 bases and 0 bases, with 8 bases remaining between them. Germline V gene sequence: CDR1 SGHNT, CDR2 YYREEE (reference sequence). The CDR3 runs 15 residues. CDR3 nucleotide sequence: TGTGCCAGCAGCTTCGACAGAGCAACTAATGAAAAACTGTTTTTT. Translation: CASSFDRATNEKLFF.

The CDR3 here is CASSRLTSGTYEQYF. The CDR3 DNA reads TGCGCCAGCAGCCGGCTGACTAGCGGGACTTACGAGCAGTACTTC. The rearrangement joins TRBV4-1 to TRBJ2-7; 11 bases are a match to TRBD2. This CDR3 is built from 15 residues. CDR1 is MGHRA and CDR2 is YSYEKL in the germline V gene. J lost 4 bases, V lost 4 bases, and 6 bases had no gene match.

This rearrangement joins TRBV2 to TRBJ1-4, with 7 bases that match TRBD1. With 8 bases clipped from V and 5 bases from J, the junction kept 8 bases outside the gene matches. CDR1 is SNHLY, CDR2 FYNNEI, per germline. This CDR3 has 14 amino acids. In DNA, the CDR3 is TGTGCCAGCCTCGGGGACAGCGTGAATGAAAAACTGTTTTTT. It codes for CASLGDSVNEKLFF.

The chain joins TRBV6-5 to TRBJ1-2, with unresolved D. V was clipped by 0 bases and J by 4 bases, with 15 bases between them. The CDR3 runs to 16 residues. Germline lookup yields CDR1 MNHEY and CDR2 SVGAGI. CDR3 loop: CASSYSETRTAYGYTF. CDR3 in DNA: TGTGCCAGCAGTTACTCGGAGACAAGGACGGCCTATGGCTACACCTTC.

This sequence joins TRBV11-2 and TRBJ2-7, with D perhaps matching TRBD1 (6 bases). The CDR3 contains 14 residues. Germline CDR1 is SGHAT and CDR2 is FQNNGV. V lost 4 bases to trimming and J lost 2 bases, with 12 bases between them. The CDR3 DNA is TGTGCCAGCAGCTCCTGGACAGAGACCTACGAGCAGTACTTC. Translated, it gives CASSSWTETYEQYF.

The chain couples TRBV4-1 to TRBJ1-2, with TRBD1 identical over 10 bases. CDR3 size: 14 residues. Germline V gene sequence: CDR1 MGHRA, CDR2 YSYEKL. V lost 1 base and J lost 10; bases outside the gene matches: 6. The CDR3 region has the DNA TGCGCCAGCAGCCAAGTCGGGACAGGGGACCTCTACACCTTC. Translated, it gives CASSQVGTGDLYTF.

J is TRBJ1-5 and V is TRBV6-1; the D is unclear. CDR1 and CDR2 from the germline V gene are MNHNS and SASEGT. CDR3 length: 13 residues. The V end lost 5 bases, the J end lost 2 bases, and 7 bases lay between the germline ends. The CDR3 DNA sequence: TGTGCCAGCAGTTTAATTGGCAATCAGCCCCAGCATTTT. It encodes CASSLIGNQPQHF.

The genes are TRBV10-3 and TRBJ1-5; tentative D call: TRBD1 (5 bases). The CDR3 has 13 residues. Germline loops: CDR1 ENHRY, CDR2 SYGVKD. V was pared by 7 bases and J by 3 bases, with 10 bases between. The CDR3 DNA is TGTGCCATCAACGGACACCTCAATCAGCCCCAGCATTTT. This encodes CAINGHLNQPQHF.

This clone came up a few times. The V call is TRBV7-9, the J call TRBJ1-1, with 7 nucleotides matching TRBD1. V shed 4 bases and J 4 bases; nucleotides not matched to a gene: 6. Germline lookup yields CDR1 SEHNR and CDR2 FQNEAQ (reference sequence). This CDR3 spans 14 amino acids. This CDR3 is CASSYTGVGTEAFF. CDR3 nucleotide sequence: TGTGCCAGCAGCTACACAGGGGTTGGCACTGAAGCTTTCTTT.

The V call is TRBV6-1, the J call TRBJ2-3; D may match TRBD1 or TRBD2 (6 bases each). V was pared by 4 bases and J by 0 bases, with 8 bases between. CDR1 is MNHNS and CDR2 is SASEGT in the germline V gene. The CDR3 consists of 14 residues. CDR3 protein: CASSGGASTDTQYF. Here the CDR3 DNA reads TGTGCCAGCAGTGGGGGGGCGAGCACAGATACGCAGTATTTT.

The chain carries TRBV7-3 and TRBJ1-5, with D tentatively TRBD1 (6 bases). The CDR3 contains 14 residues. V lost 7 bases and J lost 7, with 17 bases in between. Germline values: CDR1 SGHTA, CDR2 FQGTGA. The CDR3 here is CASNRYREDQPQHF. CDR3 sequence (DNA): TGTGCCAGCAATAGGTACAGGGAGGACCAGCCCCAGCATTTT. Full variable domain (outside the CDR3, taken from reference TRBV7-3 and TRBJ1-5): GAGVSQTPSNKVTEKGKYVELRCDPISGHTALYWYRQSLGQGPEFLIYFQGTGAADDSGLPNDRFFAVRPEGSVSTLKIQRTERGDSAVYLCASNRYREDQPQHFGDGTRLSIL.